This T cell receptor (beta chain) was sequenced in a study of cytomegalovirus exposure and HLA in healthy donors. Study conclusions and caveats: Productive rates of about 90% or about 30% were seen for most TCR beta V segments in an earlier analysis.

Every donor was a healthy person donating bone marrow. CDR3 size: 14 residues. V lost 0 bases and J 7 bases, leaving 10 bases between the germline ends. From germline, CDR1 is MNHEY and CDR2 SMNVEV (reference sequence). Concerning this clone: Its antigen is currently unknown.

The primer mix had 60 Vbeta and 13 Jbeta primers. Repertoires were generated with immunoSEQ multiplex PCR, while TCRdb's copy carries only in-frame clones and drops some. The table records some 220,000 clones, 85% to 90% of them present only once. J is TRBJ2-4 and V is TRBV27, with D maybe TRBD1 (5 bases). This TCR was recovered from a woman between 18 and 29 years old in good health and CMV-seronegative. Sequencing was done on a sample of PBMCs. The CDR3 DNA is TGTGCCAGCAGTTTATCCCAGGGCTGGAACATTCAGTACTTC. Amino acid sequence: CASSLSQGWNIQYF.